This entry lists 13 T cell receptor beta chains sequenced from one sample in a study of shared clonotypes between healthy human individuals. Assay used: immunoSEQ multiplex PCR; TCRdb lists only in-frame clones, some missing. The top ten clones hold around 13% of a sample with over 400,000 clones, approximately 80% of them seen once. Specimen: PBMCs. Receptors were obtained from a woman in her 40s in good health. Some clones in this sample may be carry-over from other donors' samples.

The chain has TRBV21-1 and TRBJ2-7; no DNA check was done on the table's D call, TRBD2. TRBV21-1 is a known pseudogene. The CDR3 length is 10 residues. This CDR3 is CATEIYEQYF. The CDR3, as DNA: TGTGCCACCGAGATCTACGAGCAGTACTTC.

The CDR3 region has the DNA TGTGCCAGTAGTATAATCTGGTACGTGGTACGGAGCGGGATGACAGGGGAACTCTATGGCTACACCTTC. Its translation: CASSIIWYVVRSGMTGELYGYTF. The chain carries TRBV19 and TRBJ1-2; 8 bases are shared with TRBD1. There are 23 residues in the CDR3. Trimming cost V 2 bases and J 4 bases; bases outside gene matches: 30. The germline V gene encodes CDR1 LNHDA and CDR2 SQIVND (reference sequence).

The genes are TRBV28 and TRBJ2-5; 11 positions agree with TRBD2. CDR1 and CDR2 from the germline V gene are MDHEN and SYDVKM. V trimming: 6 bases; J trimming: 3 bases; junction bases outside the gene matches: 6. The CDR3 runs 15 residues. CDR3 coding DNA: TGTGCCAGCAGCCCTCAGACTAGCGGGAAAGAGACCCAGTACTTC. Translated: CASSPQTSGKETQYF. The complete variable domain, with remaining parts taken from reference TRBV28 and TRBJ2-5, reads DVKVTQSSRYLVKRTGEKVFLECVQDMDHENMFWYRQDPGLGLRLIYFSYDVKMKEKGDIPEGYSVSREKKERFSLILESASTNQTSMYLCASSPQTSGKETQYFGPGTRLLVL.

This clone was counted once. The J gene is TRBJ2-5, the V gene TRBV7-9; D is perhaps TRBD2 (6 bases). Germline V gene data show CDR1 as SEHNR and CDR2 as FQNEAQ (reference sequence). CDR3 length: 14 residues. V lost 1 base and J 5 bases, leaving 11 bases between the germline ends. The CDR3 region is CASSLVTSRETQYF. DNA for the CDR3: TGTGCCAGCAGCTTAGTTACTAGCCGGGAGACCCAGTACTTC.

The chain combines TRBV9 with TRBJ2-2; D may be TRBD2 (5 bases). V was pared by 3 bases and J by 7 bases, with 16 bases between. CDR1 and CDR2 from the germline V gene are SGDLS and YYNGEE. The CDR3 is made up of 15 amino acids. The CDR3, as DNA: TGTGCCAGCAGCGCCAAGAGCGGTTTCAGCGGGGAGCTGTTTTTT. Translating gives CASSAKSGFSGELFF.

Concerning this clone itself: A read error may explain this, as a much larger clone is one base away. The chain recombines TRBV28 with TRBJ2-3; D is unresolved. The CDR3 length is 12 residues. Per germline, CDR1 MDHEN and CDR2 SYDVKM. CDR3 sequence: CAGRFSTDTQYF. Written as DNA, the CDR3 is TGTGCCGGCAGGTTTAGCACAGATACGCAGTATTTT.

With respect to this clone: The junction departs from germline at one end; a sequencing error may be responsible. The chain combines TRBV19 with TRBJ1-1, with TRBD1 matching over 7 bases. CDR1 is LNHDA and CDR2 is SQIVND in the germline V gene (reference sequence). CDR3 length: 13 amino acids. CDR3 bases: TGTGCCAGTAGGCATCCGGGTGTACAGGGGCTCCAGTTT. Amino acids: CASRHPGVQGLQF.

The chain joins TRBV7-9 to TRBJ2-7; TRBD2 is a possible D gene (5 bases). Trimming stripped 8 bases from V and 0 bases from J, with 17 bases between. Per germline, CDR1 SEHNR and CDR2 FQNEAQ (reference sequence). The CDR3 sequence is 15 residues long. The CDR3 is CASGGKVRSSYEQYF. The CDR3 DNA sequence: TGTGCCAGCGGAGGAAAGGTCCGGAGCTCCTACGAGCAGTACTTC.

This clone was observed a handful of times. The chain couples TRBV11-2 to TRBJ2-7; TRBD2 agrees at 12 bases. The ends lost 4 bases at V and 7 bases at J; junction bases unmatched: 5. Per the germline V gene, CDR1 is SGHAT and CDR2 is FQNNGV. CDR3 length: 14 amino acids. The CDR3 is CASSSGLAGGEQYF. CDR3 bases: TGTGCCAGCAGCTCGGGACTAGCGGGCGGGGAGCAGTACTTC.

The genes are TRBV30 and TRBJ1-2; the D gene is possibly TRBD1 (6 bases). Germline lookup yields CDR1 GTSNPN and CDR2 SVGIG (reference sequence). This CDR3 comprises 16 residues. Trimming removed 0 bases from V and 0 bases from J, with 14 bases in between. The DNA of the CDR3 is TGTGCCTGGAGTGTAAAGGGTACAGGGCCTAACTATGGCTACACCTTC. The encoded protein is CAWSVKGTGPNYGYTF.

The CDR3 region is CASSCVGGEKKGLRNYGYTF. CDR3 nucleotide sequence: TGTGCCAGCAGCTGCGTCGGGGGGGAGAAGAAAGGGCTGAGGAATTATGGCTACACCTTC. The chain links TRBV7-6 to TRBJ1-2; tentative D call: TRBD1 (5 bases). Trimming stripped 4 bases from V and 5 bases from J, with 32 bases between. Germline CDR1 SGHVS, CDR2 FNYEAQ. The CDR3 has 20 amino acids.

The chain is built from TRBV7-9 and TRBJ2-3, with D uncertain. The CDR3 runs to 16 residues. Trimming removed 0 bases from V and 0 bases from J, with 10 bases in between. Germline assignment: CDR1 SEHNR and CDR2 FQNEAQ (reference sequence). This CDR3 is CASSLAIQVSTDTQYF. The CDR3 DNA is TGTGCCAGCAGCTTAGCAATCCAGGTCAGCACAGATACGCAGTATTTT.

V gene TRBV28 combines with J gene TRBJ1-4; tentatively, D is TRBD1 (5 bases). The CDR3 is 16 residues long. CDR1 MDHEN and CDR2 SYDVKM come from the germline V gene. The V end was cut by 1 base, the J end by 8 bases, with 17 bases between. The CDR3 here is CASSLLGQGSSEKLFF. The CDR3 nucleotides read TGTGCCAGCAGTTTATTGGGGCAGGGATCCAGCGAAAAACTGTTTTTT.